Sequencing of this T cell receptor (beta chain) was carried out in a study of identical twins. Study-level findings and limits: Cord blood's abundant beta clonotypes had fewer insertions, unlike memory repertoires. Without tracking the same donors, conclusions rested on cross-sectional statistical analysis.

cDNA carried unique molecular identifiers, and a universal primer site was added by template switching. From the 5' RACE reads, TCRdb called clonotypes with MiXCR, one entry per CDR3 protein. This sample yields hundreds of thousands of distinct CDR3 sequences, of which about 12% are seen a single time; around 1.5% belongs to the top ten. The length of the CDR3 is 15 residues. The V gene end was trimmed by 1 base and the J gene end by 5 bases; junction bases not matched to a gene: 5. Germline V CDR1 and CDR2: SGHTA, FQGTGA. This clonotype was counted between two and nine times. The antigen remains undetermined. These data were also reused for a study on yellow fever vaccine responses in identical twins.

The chain is built from TRBV7-3 and TRBJ2-1; 7 positions agree with TRBD2. Sequencing was performed on PBMCs. This TCR came from a woman aged 18-30 years in good health. The CDR3 loop is CASSLNPSGNNEQFF. The CDR3 DNA reads TGTGCCAGCAGCTTAAATCCTAGCGGCAACAATGAGCAGTTCTTC.